The present T cell receptor beta chain was sequenced within a study of blood T cell repertoires in COVID-19. As regards this clone: Other DNA sequences in this specimen translate into the identical CDR3.

V shed 3 bases and J shed 8 bases, with 4 bases lying between them. The CDR3 is 11 amino acids. Clones were read by immunoSEQ multiplex PCR, and TCRdb kept only the in-frame ones, dropping some. The table shows 70,000 to 90,000 clones, with about 74% occurring only once. The sequenced sample consisted of peripheral blood. The origin of this receptor is a human donor with acute or convalescent COVID-19. The donor label of this sample is uncertain. The V and J genes are TRBV12-3 or TRBV12-4 and TRBJ1-4; no clear D. CDR3: CASSFGEKLFF. CDR3 DNA sequence: TGTGCCAGCAGTTTTGGCGAAAAACTGTTTTTT.